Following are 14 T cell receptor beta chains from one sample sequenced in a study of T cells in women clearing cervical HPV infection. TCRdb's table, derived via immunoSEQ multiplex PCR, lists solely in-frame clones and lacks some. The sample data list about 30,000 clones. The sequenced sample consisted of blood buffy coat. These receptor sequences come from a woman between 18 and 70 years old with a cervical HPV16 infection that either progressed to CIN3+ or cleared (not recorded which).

The chain's CDR3 is CASSRLSGREETQYF. CDR3 DNA, as far as it was read: TGTGCCAGCAGCCGTTTGAGCGGGAGGGAAGAGACC. J is TRBJ2-5 and V is TRBV7-9; 10 bases fit TRBD2. Read sequence stops 3 residues before the CDR3 end, and the germline J gene provides the missing end. Germline V gene data show CDR1 as SEHNR and CDR2 as FQNEAQ (reference sequence). This CDR3 comprises 15 residues. V shed 5 bases, J shed 3 bases, and the junction held 6 bases outside the gene matches. Full variable domain (outside the CDR3, taken from reference TRBV7-9 and TRBJ2-5): DTGVSQNPRHKITKRGQNVTFRCDPISEHNRLYWYRQTLGQGPEFLTYFQNEAQLEKSRLLSDRFSAERPKGSFSTLEIQRTEQGDSAMYLCASSRLSGREETQYFGPGTRLLVL.

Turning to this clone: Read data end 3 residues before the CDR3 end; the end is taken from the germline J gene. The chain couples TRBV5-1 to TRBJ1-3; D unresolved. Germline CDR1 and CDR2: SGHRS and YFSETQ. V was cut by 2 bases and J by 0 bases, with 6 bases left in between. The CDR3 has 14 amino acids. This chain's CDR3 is CASSFSLSGNTIYF. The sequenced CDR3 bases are TGCGCCAGCAGCTTTAGCCTCTCTGGAAACACC.

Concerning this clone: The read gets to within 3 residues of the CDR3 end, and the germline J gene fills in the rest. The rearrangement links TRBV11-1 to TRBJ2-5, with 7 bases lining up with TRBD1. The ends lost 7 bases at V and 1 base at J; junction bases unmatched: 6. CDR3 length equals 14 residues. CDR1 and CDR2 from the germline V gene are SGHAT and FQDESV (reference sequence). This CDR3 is CASTLTGPQETQYF. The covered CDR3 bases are TGTGCCAGCACCTTGACAGGGCCCCAAGAGACC.

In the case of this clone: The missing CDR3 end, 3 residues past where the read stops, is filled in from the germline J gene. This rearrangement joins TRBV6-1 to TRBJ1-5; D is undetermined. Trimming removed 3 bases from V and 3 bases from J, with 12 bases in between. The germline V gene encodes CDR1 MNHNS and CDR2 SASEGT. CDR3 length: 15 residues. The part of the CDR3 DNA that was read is TGTGCCAGCAGTGAGATAGTTTTGAACAATCAGCCC. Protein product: CASSEIVLNNQP. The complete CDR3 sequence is CASSEIVLNNQPQHF.

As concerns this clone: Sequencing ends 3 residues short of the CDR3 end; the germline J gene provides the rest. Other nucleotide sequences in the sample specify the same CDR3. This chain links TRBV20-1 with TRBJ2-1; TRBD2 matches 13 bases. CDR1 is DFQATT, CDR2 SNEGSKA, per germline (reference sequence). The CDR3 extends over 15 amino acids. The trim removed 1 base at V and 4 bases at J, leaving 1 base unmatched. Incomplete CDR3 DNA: TGCAGTGCTAGAGGACTAGCGGGGGGATACAATGAG. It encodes CSARGLAGGYNE. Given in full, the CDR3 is CSARGLAGGYNEQFF.

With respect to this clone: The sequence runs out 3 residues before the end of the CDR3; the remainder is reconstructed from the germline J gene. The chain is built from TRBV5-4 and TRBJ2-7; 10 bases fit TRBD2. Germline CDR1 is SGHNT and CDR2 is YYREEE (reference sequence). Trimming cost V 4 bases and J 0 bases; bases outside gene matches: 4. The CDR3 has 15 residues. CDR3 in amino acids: CASSPSGSISYEQYF. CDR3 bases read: TGTGCCAGCAGCCCTAGCGGGAGTATCTCCTACGAG.

The covered CDR3 bases are TGTGCCAGCAGGCGCGGGGGCGAGGGC. This translates into CASRRGGEG. The full CDR3 protein reads CASRRGGEGYTF. The J gene is TRBJ1-2, the V gene TRBV28; maybe TRBD1 (6 bases). The read terminates 3 residues before the CDR3 end, so the remaining end is supplied by the germline J gene. Germline CDR1 and CDR2: MDHEN and SYDVKM. The CDR3 is made up of 12 amino acids.

Incomplete CDR3 DNA: TGTGCCAGCAGCCCCCAAACAGGGGATAATTCACCC. This translates into CASSPQTGDNSP. The CDR3 in its entirety is CASSPQTGDNSPLHF. The chain employs TRBV7-6 and TRBJ1-6; 7 nucleotides align to TRBD1. The CDR3 extends 3 residues past the end of the read, so its final part is completed from the germline J gene. The CDR3 totals 15 residues. Germline CDR1 SGHVS, CDR2 FNYEAQ. The ends lost 5 bases at V and 5 bases at J; junction bases unmatched: 6.

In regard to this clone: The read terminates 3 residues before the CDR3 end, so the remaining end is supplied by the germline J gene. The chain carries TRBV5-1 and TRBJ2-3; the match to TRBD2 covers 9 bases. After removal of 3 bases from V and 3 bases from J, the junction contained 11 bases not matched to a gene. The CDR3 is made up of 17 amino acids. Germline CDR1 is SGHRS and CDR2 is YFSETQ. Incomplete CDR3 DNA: TGCGCCAGCAGCTGGGGCTCCGGGACTAGCTTTACAGATACG. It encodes CASSWGSGTSFTDT. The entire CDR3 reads CASSWGSGTSFTDTQYF.

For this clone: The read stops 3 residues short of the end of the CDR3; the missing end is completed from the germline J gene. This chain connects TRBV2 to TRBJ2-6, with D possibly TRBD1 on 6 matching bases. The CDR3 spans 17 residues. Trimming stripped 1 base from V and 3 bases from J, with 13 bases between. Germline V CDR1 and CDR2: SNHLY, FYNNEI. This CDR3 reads CASSEDRVSIGANVLTF. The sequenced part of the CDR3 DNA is TGTGCCAGCAGTGAAGACAGGGTGTCTATTGGGGCCAACGTC.

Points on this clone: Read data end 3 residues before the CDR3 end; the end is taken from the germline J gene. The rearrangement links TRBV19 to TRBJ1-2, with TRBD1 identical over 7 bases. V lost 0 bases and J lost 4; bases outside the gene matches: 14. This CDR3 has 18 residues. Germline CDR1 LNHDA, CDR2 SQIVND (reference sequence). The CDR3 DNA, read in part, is TGTGCCAGTAGTATAGATACTGCCAGGGGGTCAATATTCTATGGC. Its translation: CASSIDTARGSIFYG. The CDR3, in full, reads CASSIDTARGSIFYGYTF.

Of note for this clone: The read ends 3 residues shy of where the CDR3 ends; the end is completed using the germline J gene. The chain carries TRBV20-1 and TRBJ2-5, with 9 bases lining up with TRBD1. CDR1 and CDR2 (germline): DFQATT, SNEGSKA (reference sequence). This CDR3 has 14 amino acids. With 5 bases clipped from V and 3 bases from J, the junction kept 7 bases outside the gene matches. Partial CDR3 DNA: TGCAGTGCTCCATCGAGACAGGGGGAAGAGACC. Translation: CSAPSRQGEET. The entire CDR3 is CSAPSRQGEETQYF.

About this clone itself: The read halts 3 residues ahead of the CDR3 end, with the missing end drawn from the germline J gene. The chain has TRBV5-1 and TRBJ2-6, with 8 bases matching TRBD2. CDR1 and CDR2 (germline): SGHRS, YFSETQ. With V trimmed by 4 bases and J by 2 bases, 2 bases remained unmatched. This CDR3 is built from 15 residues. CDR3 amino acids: CASSQAGAGANVLTF. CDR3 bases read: TGCGCCAGCAGCCAAGCGGGGGCTGGGGCCAACGTC.

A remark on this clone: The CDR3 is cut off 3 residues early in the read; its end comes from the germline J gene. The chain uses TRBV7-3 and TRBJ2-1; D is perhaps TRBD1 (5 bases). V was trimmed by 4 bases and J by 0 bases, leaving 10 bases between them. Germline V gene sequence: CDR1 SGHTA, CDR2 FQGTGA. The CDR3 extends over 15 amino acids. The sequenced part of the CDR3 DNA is TGTGCCAGCAGCTCAGACAGCAACTCCTACAATGAG. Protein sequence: CASSSDSNSYNE. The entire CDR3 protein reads CASSSDSNSYNEQFF.